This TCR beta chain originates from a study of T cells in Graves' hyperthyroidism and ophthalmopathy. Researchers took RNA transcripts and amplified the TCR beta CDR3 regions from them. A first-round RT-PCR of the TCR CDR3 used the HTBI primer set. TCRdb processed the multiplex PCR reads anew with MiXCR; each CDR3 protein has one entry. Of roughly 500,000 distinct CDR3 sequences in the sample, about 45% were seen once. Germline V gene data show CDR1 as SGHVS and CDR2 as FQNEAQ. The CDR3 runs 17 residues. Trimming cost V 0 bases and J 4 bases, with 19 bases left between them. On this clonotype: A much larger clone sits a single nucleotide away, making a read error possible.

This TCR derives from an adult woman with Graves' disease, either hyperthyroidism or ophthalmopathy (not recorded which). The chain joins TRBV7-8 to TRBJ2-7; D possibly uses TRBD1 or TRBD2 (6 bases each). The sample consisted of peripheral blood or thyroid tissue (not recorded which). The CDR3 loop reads CASSLARCRGGRYEQYF. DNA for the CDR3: TGTGCCAGCAGCTTAGCGAGATGCAGAGGGGGGAGGTACGAGCAGTACTTC.